What follows are 16 T cell receptor beta chains derived from one specimen sequenced in a study of post-analysis software for immune sequencing data. Study results and limitations: Patients showed TRBV5-6, TRBV5-1 and TRBV20-1 among about five TRBV segments more frequent than in controls.

Unique molecular identifiers were built into the TCR beta cDNA libraries. Via MiXCR, TCRdb re-called the PCR reads, giving one row per CDR3 protein. The sample lists 350,000 to 450,000 distinct CDR3 sequences, less than 35% seen once, with 13% in the top ten. Their antigen targets remain unknown. Material for sequencing was blood. These receptor sequences come from a girl aged 10-17 years with multiple sclerosis.

The CDR3 loop reads CASSHRDSIIYNEQYF. The CDR3, as DNA: TGTGCCAGCAGTCACCGGGACAGCATTATCTACAATGAGCAGTACTTC. V usage is TRBV28 and J usage is TRBJ2-7, with 7 positions matching TRBD1. The germline V gene encodes CDR1 MDHEN and CDR2 SYDVKM. The CDR3 runs 16 residues. V shed 5 bases, J shed 7 bases, and the junction held 17 bases outside the gene matches.

As for this clonotype: A much bigger clone sits one base away, suggesting this may be a read error. The J gene is TRBJ2-4, the V gene TRBV7-2; the D gene is possibly TRBD1 (6 bases). The closer fit of TRBJ2-7 to the DNA end suggests the J call may be wrong. The germline gives CDR1 SGHTA, CDR2 FQGNSA. CDR3 length equals 14 residues. The CDR3 here is CASSRGSLRGEQYF. DNA for the CDR3: TGTGCCAGCAGTAGGGGGAGCCTCCGGGGCGAGCAGTACTTC.

J is TRBJ2-1 and V is TRBV7-3, with 7 nucleotides matching TRBD1. V dropped 4 bases and J dropped 6; count of bases not matched to a gene: 6. This CDR3 is 14 amino acids long. Germline-derived CDR1 and CDR2 are SGHTA and FQGTGA. CDR3 bases: TGTGCCAGCAGCTCGGGACAGATATTCAATGAGCAGTTCTTC. This translates into CASSSGQIFNEQFF. Variable domain in full (rest from reference TRBV7-3 and TRBJ2-1): GAGVSQTPSNKVTEKGKYVELRCDPISGHTALYWYRQSLGQGPEFLIYFQGTGAADDSGLPNDRFFAVRPEGSVSTLKIQRTERGDSAVYLCASSSGQIFNEQFFGPGTRLTVL.

This clonotype appeared a few times. The J gene is TRBJ2-1, the V gene TRBV4-3, with 7 bases lining up with TRBD1. Germline CDR1 LGHNA, CDR2 YSLEER. CDR3 length: 16 amino acids. V dropped 2 bases and J dropped 0; count of bases not matched to a gene: 4. In DNA, the CDR3 is TGCGCCAGCAGCCAACAGGCAGGGGGCTCCTACAATGAGCAGTTCTTC. Translated: CASSQQAGGSYNEQFF.

The CDR3 bases are TGTACCAGCAGCTATGGACTAGCGGGGGGGCGATACCAAGAGACCCAGTACTTC. Its translation is CTSSYGLAGGRYQETQYF. V usage is TRBV7-2 and J usage is TRBJ2-5, with 15 bases identical to TRBD2. CDR3 size: 18 residues. J gave up 0 bases and V 4 bases, and 6 bases lay outside the gene matches. CDR1 and CDR2 from the germline V gene are SGHTA and FQGNSA. Drawing the rest from reference TRBV7-2 and TRBJ2-5, the complete variable domain is GAGVSQSPSNKVTEKGKDVELRCDPISGHTALYWYRQSLGQGLEFLIYFQGNSAPDKSGLPSDRFSAERTGGSVSTLTIQRTQQEDSAVYLCTSSYGLAGGRYQETQYFGPGTRLLVL.

This clonotype was picked up a small number of times. The rearrangement links TRBV4-1 to TRBJ1-5, with D hard to call. The V end lost 4 bases, the J end lost 7 bases, and 14 bases lay between the germline ends. Germline V gives CDR1 MGHRA, CDR2 YSYEKL. The CDR3 spans 14 residues. This chain's CDR3 is CASSPQRAGQPQHF. The CDR3 DNA reads TGCGCCAGCAGCCCCCAACGCGCCGGCCAGCCCCAGCATTTT.

The V call is TRBV21-1, the J call TRBJ2-1; TRBD1, as called in the table, went unchecked against the DNA. TRBV21-1 is recorded as a pseudogene. The CDR3 spans 16 residues. The CDR3 DNA sequence: TGTGCCAGCTTTTGTACCCCGGGGGCCCATAACAATGAGCAGTTCTTC. It is translated as CASFCTPGAHNNEQFF.

The V gene is TRBV5-6, the J gene TRBJ2-4; TRBD1 or TRBD2 may be the D gene (6 bases each). Germline V gene lookup returns CDR1 SGHDT and CDR2 YYEEEE. V dropped 3 bases and J dropped 1 base, with 14 bases sitting between them. The CDR3 has 16 amino acids. The CDR3 reads CASSWGAGNAKNIQYF. Here the CDR3 DNA reads TGTGCCAGCAGCTGGGGGGCAGGGAACGCCAAAAACATTCAGTACTTC.

CDR3 residues: CASSLMGGVIYEQYF. The DNA of the CDR3 is TGTGCCAGCAGTCTGATGGGAGGGGTTATCTACGAGCAGTACTTC. The genes are TRBV2 and TRBJ2-7, with 7 positions matching TRBD2. This CDR3 is built from 15 residues. Germline CDR1 is SNHLY and CDR2 is FYNNEI. The V gene end was trimmed by 5 bases and the J gene end by 3 bases; junction bases not matched to a gene: 10.

This clonotype was picked up a small number of times. J is TRBJ2-7 and V is TRBV5-1, with 8 bases aligning to TRBD1. This CDR3 has 17 residues. Germline lookup yields CDR1 SGHRS and CDR2 YFSETQ. The V segment lost 4 bases and the J segment 0 bases; nucleotides outside the gene matches: 12. In nucleotides, the CDR3 is TGCGCCAGCAGCCGACCGGGGACAGGTCCCCTCTCCTACGAGCAGTACTTC. It translates to CASSRPGTGPLSYEQYF.

The chain recombines TRBV27 with TRBJ1-1; tentatively, D is TRBD1 (5 bases). The CDR3 covers 17 residues. Germline CDR1 MNHEY, CDR2 SMNVEV (reference sequence). V gave up 5 bases and J gave up 1 base, with 20 bases separating them. CDR3 DNA: TGTGCCAGCAGTAAGGGGCCTGCGGGCAGCGGGAACACTGAAGCTTTCTTT. This codes for CASSKGPAGSGNTEAFF.

This clonotype turned up a few times. A much larger clone lies one base from this, so it may be a read error. The chain employs TRBV5-6 and TRBJ2-1; TRBD1 matches 9 bases. Germline CDR1 reads SGHDT; CDR2 reads YYEEEE. The CDR3 totals 14 residues. Trimming cost V 4 bases and J 6 bases; bases outside gene matches: 5. The CDR3: CASSLGQGGNEQFF. DNA for the CDR3: TGTGCCAGCAGCCTGGGACAGGGAGGCAATGAGCAGTTCTTC.

This chain connects TRBV7-3 to TRBJ2-1; D is unresolved. Looked up from germline, CDR1 is SGHTA and CDR2 is FQGTGA. The CDR3 sequence is 16 residues long. V lost 8 bases and J 8 bases, leaving 25 bases between the germline ends. CDR3 nucleotides: TGTGCCAGCGGCCCCGAAGGACCGAATAATTTCGATGAGCAGTTCTTC. Its translation is CASGPEGPNNFDEQFF.

The chain couples TRBV12-3 or TRBV12-4 to TRBJ2-3; the D gene is possibly TRBD2 (5 bases). The V and J ends lost 5 bases and 10 bases respectively, with 22 bases between them. The CDR3 covers 15 residues. In DNA form, the CDR3 reads TGTGCCAGCAGTAAGGGAGTGTTGGGTGGGGATGCGCAGTATTTT. Its translation is CASSKGVLGGDAQYF.

In this sample, this clonotype turned up once. The V gene is TRBV6-1, the J gene TRBJ1-1; D uncertain. The CDR3 has 12 amino acids. V was cut by 2 bases and J by 7 bases, with 8 bases left in between. The germline CDR1 and CDR2 sequences are MNHNS and SASEGT. The CDR3 DNA sequence: TGTGCCAGCAGTGAATATGGAGTTGAAGCTTTCTTT. Translating it yields CASSEYGVEAFF.

The CDR3 region is CASRLAFYGYTF. For the CDR3, the DNA is TGTGCCAGCAGGCTTGCGTTCTATGGCTACACCTTC. The chain carries TRBV12-3 or TRBV12-4 and TRBJ1-2; D is unclear. This CDR3 spans 12 amino acids. V was cut by 6 bases and J by 4 bases, with 9 bases left in between.